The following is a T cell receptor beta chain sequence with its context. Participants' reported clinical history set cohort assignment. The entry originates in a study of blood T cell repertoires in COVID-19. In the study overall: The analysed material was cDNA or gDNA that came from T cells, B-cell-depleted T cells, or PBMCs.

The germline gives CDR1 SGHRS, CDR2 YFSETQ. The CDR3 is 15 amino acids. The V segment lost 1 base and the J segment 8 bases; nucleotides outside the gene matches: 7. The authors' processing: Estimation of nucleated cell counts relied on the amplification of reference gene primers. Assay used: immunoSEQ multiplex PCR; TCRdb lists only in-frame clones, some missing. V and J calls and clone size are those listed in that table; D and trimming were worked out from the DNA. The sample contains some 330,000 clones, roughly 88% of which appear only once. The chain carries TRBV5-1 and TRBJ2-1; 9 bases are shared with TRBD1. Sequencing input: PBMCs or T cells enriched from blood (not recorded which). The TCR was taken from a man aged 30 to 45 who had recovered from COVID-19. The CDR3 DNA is TGCGCCAGCAGCTTGTTACAGGGGGCTGGCTATGAGCAGTTCTTC. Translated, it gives CASSLLQGAGYEQFF.